Listed below are T cell receptor beta chains from one sample, sequenced in a study of tumor-infiltrating lymphocytes in localized non-small cell lung cancer. Produced via immunoSEQ multiplex PCR; TCRdb's table is partial and in-frame only. The table lists approximately 15,000 clones, around 80% of them singletons. Sequencing input: uninvolved lung tissue not adjacent to the tumor. These receptors were obtained from a human donor with non-small cell lung cancer. The CDR3 runs from the conserved cysteine through the conserved F or W. Fields, in order: J gene, V gene, D gene, clone size, CDR3 protein, CDR3 DNA. A D gene is named only where the DNA matches it firmly. Clone size is given for some rows only: seen once, a few or many times, or a class if the clone is expanded.

j_gene: TRBJ1-1
v_gene: TRBV4-2
d_gene: .
abundance: .
CDR3aa: CASSQGGENTEAFF
CDR3nt: TGTGCCAGCAGCCAAGGGGGCGAGAACACTGAAGCTTTCTTT

j_gene: TRBJ1-1
v_gene: TRBV5-1
d_gene: .
abundance: .
CDR3aa: CASSLGTPGTEAFF
CDR3nt: TGCGCCAGCAGCTTGGGCACGCCGGGCACTGAAGCTTTCTTT

j_gene: TRBJ2-3
v_gene: TRBV5-6
d_gene: .
abundance: .
CDR3aa: CASSSGPTNTDTQYF
CDR3nt: TGTGCCAGCAGCTCGGGACCGACAAACACAGATACGCAGTATTTT

j_gene: TRBJ1-5
v_gene: TRBV18
d_gene: TRBD1
abundance: .
CDR3aa: CASSLGTGVDPQHF
CDR3nt: TGTGCCAGCTCACTCGGGACAGGAGTAGATCCCCAGCATTTT

j_gene: TRBJ1-2
v_gene: TRBV28
d_gene: .
abundance: .
CDR3aa: CASSSIYTNGYTF
CDR3nt: TGTGCCAGCAGTTCGATCTACACGAATGGCTACACCTTC

j_gene: TRBJ1-2
v_gene: TRBV18
d_gene: .
abundance: few
CDR3aa: CASSPASAGGVGYTF
CDR3nt: TGTGCCAGCTCACCTGCCTCGGCAGGCGGAGTCGGCTACACCTTC

j_gene: TRBJ2-6
v_gene: TRBV2
d_gene: .
abundance: .
CDR3aa: CASSGEVAGANVLTF
CDR3nt: TGTGCCAGCAGTGGTGAAGTCGCGGGGGCCAACGTCCTGACTTTC

j_gene: TRBJ2-7
v_gene: TRBV6-1
d_gene: TRBD2
abundance: .
CDR3aa: CASLKWGGTREQYF
CDR3nt: TGTGCCAGCTTAAAGTGGGGGGGGACGAGGGAGCAGTACTTC

j_gene: TRBJ2-7
v_gene: TRBV6-5
d_gene: TRBD1
abundance: few
CDR3aa: CASTKRDRDSEQYF
CDR3nt: TGTGCCAGCACTAAAAGGGACAGGGACTCCGAGCAGTACTTC

j_gene: TRBJ2-2
v_gene: TRBV18
d_gene: TRBD1
abundance: few
CDR3aa: CASSSGTATGELFF
CDR3nt: TGTGCCAGCTCATCCGGGACAGCTACCGGGGAGCTGTTTTTT

j_gene: TRBJ2-3
v_gene: TRBV5-1
d_gene: .
abundance: .
CDR3aa: CASSPTTGGSGVQYF
CDR3nt: TGCGCCAGCAGCCCTACGACTGGGGGCTCGGGGGTGCAGTATTTT

j_gene: TRBJ1-2
v_gene: TRBV10-3
d_gene: .
abundance: .
CDR3aa: CAISESVWTNYGYTF
CDR3nt: TGTGCCATCAGTGAGTCAGTCTGGACAAACTATGGCTACACCTTC

j_gene: TRBJ2-7
v_gene: TRBV15
d_gene: .
abundance: .
CDR3aa: CATSRLAQRVHEQYF
CDR3nt: TGTGCCACCAGCAGACTAGCCCAGAGGGTCCACGAGCAGTACTTC

j_gene: TRBJ2-2
v_gene: TRBV11-2
d_gene: .
abundance: .
CDR3aa: CASSLRMQDGELFF
CDR3nt: TGTGCCAGCAGCCTACGCATGCAGGACGGGGAGCTGTTTTTT

j_gene: TRBJ1-5
v_gene: TRBV5-6
d_gene: .
abundance: .
CDR3aa: CASSLPGQPQHF
CDR3nt: TGTGCCAGCAGCCTCCCGGGTCAGCCCCAGCATTTT

j_gene: TRBJ2-7
v_gene: TRBV7-6
d_gene: .
abundance: .
CDR3aa: CASSLSPGRYEQYF
CDR3nt: TGTGCCAGCAGCCTCAGTCCTGGCCGCTACGAGCAGTACTTC

j_gene: TRBJ2-5
v_gene: TRBV6-5
d_gene: .
abundance: .
CDR3aa: CASSVGQNQETQYF
CDR3nt: TGTGCCAGCAGTGTCGGACAGAACCAAGAGACCCAGTACTTC

j_gene: TRBJ2-5
v_gene: TRBV11-2
d_gene: .
abundance: .
CDR3aa: CASSPLTAVEETQYF
CDR3nt: TGTGCCAGCAGCCCCTTGACCGCCGTGGAAGAGACCCAGTACTTC

j_gene: TRBJ2-7
v_gene: TRBV6-5
d_gene: .
abundance: once
CDR3aa: CASSYRVQGTYEQYF
CDR3nt: TGTGCCAGCAGTTATCGAGTGCAGGGCACCTACGAGCAGTACTTC

j_gene: TRBJ1-2
v_gene: TRBV5-6
d_gene: .
abundance: .
CDR3aa: CASSLGSQPYGYTF
CDR3nt: TGTGCCAGCAGCTTGGGTTCTCAGCCCTATGGCTACACCTTC

j_gene: TRBJ1-1
v_gene: TRBV12-5
d_gene: .
abundance: .
CDR3aa: CASGLRYGKNTEAFF
CDR3nt: TGTGCTAGTGGTTTGAGGTACGGAAAGAACACTGAAGCTTTCTTT

j_gene: TRBJ2-3
v_gene: TRBV5-1
d_gene: TRBD2
abundance: once
CDR3aa: CASNRAGSYTDTQYF
CDR3nt: TGCGCCAGCAATCGAGCGGGGTCATACACAGATACGCAGTATTTT

j_gene: TRBJ2-4
v_gene: TRBV19
d_gene: TRBD2
abundance: .
CDR3aa: CASSRGYFSGSVYIQYF
CDR3nt: TGTGCCAGTAGTAGAGGGTACTTTAGCGGGAGCGTCTACATTCAGTACTTC

j_gene: TRBJ2-7
v_gene: TRBV28
d_gene: .
abundance: .
CDR3aa: CASSPGGYEQYF
CDR3nt: TGTGCCAGCAGTCCCGGCGGCTACGAGCAGTACTTC

j_gene: TRBJ2-7
v_gene: TRBV5-5
d_gene: .
abundance: .
CDR3aa: CASSVGGGTSYEQYF
CDR3nt: TGTGCCAGCAGCGTTGGGGGGGGGACATCCTACGAGCAGTACTTC

j_gene: TRBJ2-1
v_gene: TRBV25-1
d_gene: TRBD2
abundance: .
CDR3aa: CASSSITGTSGFYEQFF
CDR3nt: TGTGCCAGCAGTTCTATTACCGGGACTAGCGGGTTCTATGAGCAGTTCTTC

j_gene: TRBJ2-3
v_gene: TRBV29-1
d_gene: .
abundance: few
CDR3aa: CSGLNRDTDTQYF
CDR3nt: TGCAGCGGCTTAAACAGGGACACAGATACGCAGTATTTT

j_gene: TRBJ2-1
v_gene: TRBV6-1
d_gene: .
abundance: .
CDR3aa: CASAVYPGNEQFF
CDR3nt: TGTGCCAGCGCCGTCTACCCGGGCAATGAGCAGTTCTTC

j_gene: TRBJ1-6
v_gene: TRBV6-5
d_gene: .
abundance: .
CDR3aa: CASGFQALQGSPLHF
CDR3nt: TGTGCCAGCGGTTTTCAGGCACTTCAGGGCTCACCCCTCCACTTT

j_gene: TRBJ2-7
v_gene: TRBV18
d_gene: .
abundance: .
CDR3aa: CASSPDGSGYEQYF
CDR3nt: TGTGCCAGCTCACCGGACGGCTCGGGCTACGAGCAGTACTTC

j_gene: TRBJ2-5
v_gene: TRBV6-6
d_gene: TRBD2
abundance: once
CDR3aa: CASSRIAGSETQYF
CDR3nt: TGTGCCAGCAGTAGAATAGCGGGGAGTGAGACCCAGTACTTC

j_gene: TRBJ2-3
v_gene: TRBV9
d_gene: .
abundance: .
CDR3aa: CASSVLANTDTQYF
CDR3nt: TGTGCCAGCAGCGTCCTAGCGAACACAGATACGCAGTATTTT

j_gene: TRBJ1-1
v_gene: TRBV6-1
d_gene: .
abundance: .
CDR3aa: CASIERGLNTEAFF
CDR3nt: TGTGCCAGCATCGAACGGGGCTTGAACACTGAAGCTTTCTTT

j_gene: TRBJ2-1
v_gene: TRBV19
d_gene: .
abundance: .
CDR3aa: CASSISWTTQTGEQFF
CDR3nt: TGTGCCAGTAGTATATCTTGGACCACCCAGACCGGGGAGCAGTTCTTC

j_gene: TRBJ2-1
v_gene: TRBV7-3
d_gene: .
abundance: .
CDR3aa: CASSLRWNSNEQFF
CDR3nt: TGTGCCAGCAGCCTACGTTGGAACTCCAATGAGCAGTTCTTC

j_gene: TRBJ2-5
v_gene: TRBV30
d_gene: .
abundance: .
CDR3aa: CAWRRLQDQETQYF
CDR3nt: TGTGCCTGGCGTAGACTGCAAGACCAAGAGACCCAGTACTTC

j_gene: TRBJ2-3
v_gene: TRBV6-5
d_gene: .
abundance: .
CDR3aa: CASTLGDTQYF
CDR3nt: TGTGCCAGCACCCTTGGGGATACGCAGTATTTT

j_gene: TRBJ2-7
v_gene: TRBV7-2
d_gene: .
abundance: .
CDR3aa: CASSLGVDPYEQYF
CDR3nt: TGTGCCAGCAGCTTAGGGGTGGACCCCTACGAGCAGTACTTC

j_gene: TRBJ2-7
v_gene: TRBV27
d_gene: TRBD2
abundance: few
CDR3aa: CASSFTSGSEQYF
CDR3nt: TGTGCCAGCAGTTTTACTAGCGGGAGCGAGCAGTACTTC

j_gene: TRBJ2-3
v_gene: TRBV5-4
d_gene: TRBD1
abundance: .
CDR3aa: CASSSLDRGGEADTQYF
CDR3nt: TGTGCCAGCAGCTCCTTGGACAGGGGAGGGGAGGCAGATACGCAGTATTTT

j_gene: TRBJ2-1
v_gene: TRBV4-2
d_gene: TRBD2
abundance: .
CDR3aa: CASSPRSSGGRGEQFF
CDR3nt: TGTGCCAGCAGCCCCCGATCTAGCGGGGGGCGGGGTGAGCAGTTCTTC

j_gene: TRBJ2-7
v_gene: TRBV6-6
d_gene: TRBD2
abundance: once
CDR3aa: CASSYRGREREQYF
CDR3nt: TGTGCCAGCAGTTATCGGGGGAGGGAGCGCGAGCAGTACTTC

j_gene: TRBJ1-2
v_gene: TRBV5-6
d_gene: .
abundance: .
CDR3aa: CASSLDRLYGYTF
CDR3nt: TGTGCCAGCAGCTTGGACAGGCTCTATGGCTACACCTTC

j_gene: TRBJ2-6
v_gene: TRBV30
d_gene: TRBD1
abundance: .
CDR3aa: CAWRKQGATGANVLTF
CDR3nt: TGTGCCTGGAGGAAACAGGGGGCTACGGGGGCCAACGTCCTGACTTTC

j_gene: TRBJ1-3
v_gene: TRBV2
d_gene: .
abundance: .
CDR3aa: CASSVVPNRAGNTIYF
CDR3nt: TGTGCCAGCAGTGTAGTCCCCAACAGGGCTGGAAACACCATATATTTT

j_gene: TRBJ2-3
v_gene: TRBV5-1
d_gene: TRBD2
abundance: .
CDR3aa: CASLSGLAGITDTQYF
CDR3nt: TGCGCCTCCTTGTCGGGACTAGCGGGAATAACAGATACGCAGTATTTT

j_gene: TRBJ2-3
v_gene: TRBV6-5
d_gene: TRBD2
abundance: .
CDR3aa: CASTGLAGAIDTQYF
CDR3nt: TGTGCCAGCACCGGACTAGCGGGAGCAATAGATACGCAGTATTTT

j_gene: TRBJ2-7
v_gene: TRBV6-5
d_gene: .
abundance: once
CDR3aa: CASSYRDSYEQYF
CDR3nt: TGTGCCAGCAGTTACAGGGACTCCTACGAGCAGTACTTC

j_gene: TRBJ2-6
v_gene: TRBV5-5
d_gene: .
abundance: .
CDR3aa: CASSLAGLKMSSGANVLTF
CDR3nt: TGTGCCAGCAGCTTGGCAGGGTTGAAGATGAGCTCTGGGGCCAACGTCCTGACTTTC

j_gene: TRBJ1-2
v_gene: TRBV4-1
d_gene: .
abundance: .
CDR3aa: CASSRTVANYGYTF
CDR3nt: TGCGCCAGCAGCCGGACAGTAGCAAACTATGGCTACACCTTC